A single sample gave rise to the 24 T cell receptor beta chains below, sequenced in a study of shared clonotypes between healthy human individuals. Sequencing used immunoSEQ multiplex PCR; TCRdb keeps in-frame clones, though not all of them. The table shows roughly 2.1 million clones, with 93% occurring only once. Naive CD8 cells comprised CD45RO-negative, CCR7-positively selected cells, excluding terminally differentiated effector memory CD45RA+ cells. The sequencing sample was made of naive CD8+ T cells from PBMCs. The receptors were gathered from a young man in good health. Some clones in this sample may be carry-over from other donors' samples.

The V and J genes are TRBV9 and TRBJ2-7, with D uncertain. There are 16 residues in the CDR3. V lost 4 bases to trimming and J lost 2 bases, with 19 bases between them. The V gene's germline CDR1 is SGDLS and CDR2 YYNGEE. CDR3 in amino acids: CASSPKNRDSPYEQYF. The CDR3 coding sequence is TGTGCCAGCAGCCCTAAGAACCGAGACTCCCCCTACGAGCAGTACTTC.

The chain uses TRBV28 and TRBJ2-2, with D possibly TRBD1 on 6 matching bases. V was clipped by 5 bases and J by 4 bases, with 14 bases between them. Germline V lookup: CDR1 MDHEN, CDR2 SYDVKM. The CDR3 extends over 15 amino acids. The CDR3 spells CASSPRTDITGELFF. In DNA, the CDR3 is TGTGCCAGCAGTCCTCGGACAGATATCACCGGGGAGCTGTTTTTT.

V and J are TRBV18 and TRBJ1-1; D is unclear. Germline V lookup: CDR1 KGHSH, CDR2 LQKENI. The CDR3 contains 12 residues. Trimming shortened V by 3 bases and J by 5 bases, and 7 bases separated the two germline ends. Here the CDR3 DNA reads TGTGCCAGCTCACCCCTGAGTACTGAAGCTTTCTTT. Translated, it gives CASSPLSTEAFF.

The chain carries TRBV28 and TRBJ2-5; D gene unclear. Germline CDR1 MDHEN, CDR2 SYDVKM. Trimming removed 5 bases at V and 5 bases at J, with 15 bases between. CDR3 length: 14 amino acids. The chain's CDR3 is CASSMPRYGETQYF. CDR3 nucleotides: TGTGCCAGCAGTATGCCTCGGTACGGGGAGACCCAGTACTTC.

The V gene is TRBV7-2, the J gene TRBJ1-2, with 7 bases identical to TRBD1. With 10 bases clipped from V and 7 bases from J, the junction kept 15 bases outside the gene matches. The CDR3 spans 14 residues. Germline values: CDR1 SGHTA, CDR2 FQGNSA. In nucleotides, the CDR3 is TGTGCCATTTCGGAGGGACAGACCCTCTCTGGCTACACCTTC. Translated, it gives CAISEGQTLSGYTF.

In regard to this clone: The same CDR3 is also encoded by other DNA sequences in this sample. In nucleotides, the CDR3 is TGTGCCAGCAGTCGGGGCGGCACAGATACGCAGTATTTT. Amino acids: CASSRGGTDTQYF. The V call is TRBV27, the J call TRBJ2-3; either TRBD1 or TRBD2 may fit D (5 bases each). The germline CDR1 and CDR2 sequences are MNHEY and SMNVEV (reference sequence). The CDR3 extends over 13 amino acids. V was pared by 5 bases and J by 1 base, with 7 bases between.

This sequence joins TRBV4-1 and TRBJ2-7; D is unresolved. V lost 0 bases and J lost 1, with 19 bases in between. The CDR3 extends over 18 amino acids. Germline V gives CDR1 MGHRA, CDR2 YSYEKL. The CDR3 sequence: CASSQETPARPPSYEQYF. In nucleotides, the CDR3 is TGCGCCAGCAGCCAAGAGACACCTGCTAGACCCCCGTCCTACGAGCAGTACTTC.

To note about this clone: The same CDR3 arises from other DNA sequences in this sample as well. The chain links TRBV27 to TRBJ2-7, with D perhaps matching TRBD2 (5 bases). CDR3 length: 14 residues. V was pared by 2 bases and J by 0 bases, with 8 bases between. CDR1 and CDR2 (germline): MNHEY, SMNVEV (reference sequence). CDR3 DNA: TGTGCCAGCAGTTTAGAGGGTGGCTCCTACGAGCAGTACTTC. Encoded protein: CASSLEGGSYEQYF.

The chain joins TRBV4-3 to TRBJ2-2; D not certain. The CDR3 is made up of 16 amino acids. V was clipped by 4 bases and J by 5 bases, with 17 bases between them. CDR1 is LGHNA, CDR2 YSLEER, per germline. Here the CDR3 DNA reads TGCGCCAGCAGCCCCCTTTCCGCGAAAGGGACCGGGGAGCTGTTTTTT. Amino acid sequence: CASSPLSAKGTGELFF.

The rearrangement links TRBV25-1 to TRBJ1-6; unclear D gene. Germline-derived CDR1 and CDR2 are MGHDK and SYGVNS. The CDR3 contains 13 residues. Trimming removed 6 bases from V and 10 bases from J, with 13 bases in between. CDR3 in DNA: TGTGCCAGCAGAAGATCCCGGGAATCACCCCTCCACTTT. This gives the protein CASRRSRESPLHF.

The chain combines TRBV19 with TRBJ1-5; 10 bases line up with TRBD1. Germline CDR1 is LNHDA and CDR2 is SQIVND (reference sequence). The CDR3 spans 15 residues. V lost 3 bases to trimming and J lost 7 bases; unmatched junction nucleotides: 6. DNA for the CDR3: TGTGCCAGTAGTATTTACGGACAGGGGGGCCAGCCCCAGCATTTT. It codes for CASSIYGQGGQPQHF.

The CDR3 region is CASSSRGAGELFF. The CDR3 DNA follows: TGTGCCAGCAGCTCCAGGGGAGCCGGGGAGCTGTTTTTT. This chain links TRBV9 with TRBJ2-2, with D perhaps matching TRBD1 (6 bases). This CDR3 is built from 13 residues. The ends were cut back, 4 bases at V and 6 bases at J, with 10 bases in the middle. CDR1 and CDR2 from the germline V gene are SGDLS and YYNGEE.

The chain employs TRBV2 and TRBJ2-6; D possibly uses TRBD1 or TRBD2 (5 bases each). With 6 bases removed from V and 0 bases from J, the gap between germline ends came to 15 bases. CDR1 is SNHLY and CDR2 is FYNNEI in the germline V gene. This CDR3 has 17 amino acids. CDR3 residues: CASSPTGPISGANVLTF. For the CDR3, the DNA is TGTGCCAGCAGCCCGACGGGGCCCATCTCTGGGGCCAACGTCCTGACTTTC.

There are a few counts of this clone. This sequence joins TRBV10-3 and TRBJ1-2, with TRBD1 as a possible D gene (5 bases). Between the trimmed V and J ends, which lost 7 bases and 4 bases, there was a span of 7 bases. The CDR3 runs 11 residues. Per germline, CDR1 ENHRY and CDR2 SYGVKD. Here the CDR3 reads CAITDSYGYTF. The DNA for the CDR3 is TGTGCCATCACCGACAGCTATGGCTACACCTTC.

CDR3 protein: CASSFGQGNTGELFF. The DNA for the CDR3 is TGTGCCAGCAGCTTCGGACAGGGGAACACCGGGGAGCTGTTTTTT. The rearrangement links TRBV7-6 to TRBJ2-2, with TRBD1 matching over 8 bases. Germline V lookup: CDR1 SGHVS, CDR2 FNYEAQ. The CDR3 loop spans 15 amino acids. V lost 3 bases to trimming and J lost 1 base; unmatched junction nucleotides: 1.

J is TRBJ2-1 and V is TRBV27; D might be TRBD2 (6 bases). V lost 3 bases and J 6 bases, leaving 21 bases between the germline ends. This CDR3 contains 17 residues. Germline lookup yields CDR1 MNHEY and CDR2 SMNVEV (reference sequence). DNA for the CDR3: TGTGCCAGCAGTTTCCGACGGGGACTGTTGGAGGGCAATGAGCAGTTCTTC. It is translated as CASSFRRGLLEGNEQFF.

V and J are TRBV11-1 and TRBJ2-3, with a tentative D call TRBD1 (5 bases). V was cut by 0 bases and J by 2 bases, with 9 bases left in between. The CDR3 has 15 residues. The germline V gene has CDR1 SGHAT and CDR2 FQDESV (reference sequence). Here the CDR3 DNA reads TGTGCCAGCAGCTTAGCGGACACCTACACAGATACGCAGTATTTT. Translation gives CASSLADTYTDTQYF.

As regards this clone: A read error may explain this, as a much larger clone is one base away. The chain has TRBV7-9 and TRBJ2-5; D possibly corresponds to TRBD2 (6 bases). The end of the DNA fits TRBJ2-7 better, so the J call may be wrong. The CDR3 contains 13 residues. CDR1 is SEHNR and CDR2 is FQNEAQ in the germline V gene (reference sequence). CDR3 protein: CASSSGSSYEQYF. CDR3 nucleotide sequence: TGTGCCAGCAGTTCCGGGAGCTCCTACGAGCAGTACTTC.

The V call is TRBV5-6, the J call TRBJ1-2, with a weak D call TRBD1 (6 bases). Trimming stripped 1 base from V and 4 bases from J, with 14 bases between. Germline V gene sequence: CDR1 SGHDT, CDR2 YYEEEE. The CDR3 has 15 amino acids. The CDR3 coding sequence is TGTGCCAGCAGCTTGCGGCAGGGAGGGGGCTATGGCTACACCTTC. Amino acid sequence: CASSLRQGGGYGYTF. Variable domain in full (rest from reference TRBV5-6 and TRBJ1-2): DAGVTQSPTHLIKTRGQQVTLRCSPKSGHDTVSWYQQALGQGPQFIFQYYEEEERQRGNFPDRFSGHQFPNYSSELNVNALLLGDSALYLCASSLRQGGGYGYTFGSGTRLTVV.

The V and J genes are TRBV27 and TRBJ2-3; TRBD2 matches 10 bases. The V gene's germline CDR1 is MNHEY and CDR2 SMNVEV (reference sequence). V was pared by 6 bases and J by 1 base, with 4 bases of the junction left unmatched. CDR3 length: 15 residues. DNA for the CDR3: TGTGCCAGCAGCGTACTAGCGGGACGCACAGATACGCAGTATTTT. Amino acid sequence: CASSVLAGRTDTQYF.

V gene TRBV5-1 combines with J gene TRBJ1-2; a weak D match, TRBD1 (6 bases). With 4 bases removed from V and 0 bases from J, the gap between germline ends came to 13 bases. This CDR3 region has 15 residues. Germline V CDR1 and CDR2: SGHRS, YFSETQ. As DNA, the CDR3 is TGCGCCAGCAGCCTGGAGGGGGGAACTAACTATGGCTACACCTTC. Its protein product is CASSLEGGTNYGYTF.

This chain connects TRBV28 to TRBJ1-2; no reliable D call. Germline lookup yields CDR1 MDHEN and CDR2 SYDVKM. V was shortened by 8 bases and J by 8 bases, with 12 bases between the two germline ends. This CDR3 comprises 11 residues. CDR3 in DNA: TGTGCCAGCCTCCTGGGGAGGGGCTACACCTTC. It is translated as CASLLGRGYTF.

This clone was counted a few times. J is TRBJ1-2 and V is TRBV19; D is uncertain. There are 14 residues in the CDR3. Germline V CDR1 and CDR2: LNHDA, SQIVND (reference sequence). Deletions cut 9 bases from V and 4 bases from J, with 18 bases between. The CDR3 region is CASQPRGASYGYTF. CDR3 DNA sequence: TGTGCCAGCCAACCACGGGGAGCCTCCTATGGCTACACCTTC.

This sequence joins TRBV7-9 and TRBJ2-1, with D perhaps assigned TRBD1 or TRBD2 (5 bases each). The CDR3 covers 13 residues. Between the trimmed V and J ends, which lost 5 bases and 9 bases, there was a span of 14 bases. Germline V lookup: CDR1 SEHNR, CDR2 FQNEAQ (reference sequence). The CDR3 sequence is CASSGGAGVEQFF. The DNA for the CDR3 is TGTGCCAGCAGCGGTGGGGCCGGGGTTGAGCAGTTCTTC.